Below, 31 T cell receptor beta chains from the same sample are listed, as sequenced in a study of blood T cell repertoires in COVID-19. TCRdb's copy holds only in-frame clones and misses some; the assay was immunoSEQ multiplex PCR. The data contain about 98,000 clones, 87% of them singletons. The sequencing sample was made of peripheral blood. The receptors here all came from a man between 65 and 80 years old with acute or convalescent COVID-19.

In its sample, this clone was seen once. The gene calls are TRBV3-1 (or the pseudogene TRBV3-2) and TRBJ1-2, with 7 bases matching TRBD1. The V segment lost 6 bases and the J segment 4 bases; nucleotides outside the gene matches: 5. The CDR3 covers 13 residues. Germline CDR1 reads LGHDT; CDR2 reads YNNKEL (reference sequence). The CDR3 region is CASRGQSGYGYTF. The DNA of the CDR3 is TGTGCCAGCAGGGGACAGTCTGGCTATGGCTACACCTTC.

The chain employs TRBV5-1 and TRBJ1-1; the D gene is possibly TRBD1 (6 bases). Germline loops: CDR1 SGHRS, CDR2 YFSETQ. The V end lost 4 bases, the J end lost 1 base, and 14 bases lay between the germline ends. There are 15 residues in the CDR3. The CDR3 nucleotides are TGCGCCAGCAGCCACCTACGGGGGGCGAACACTGAAGCTTTCTTT. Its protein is CASSHLRGANTEAFF. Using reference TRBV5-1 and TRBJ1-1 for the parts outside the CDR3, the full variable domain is KAGVTQTPRYLIKTRGQQVTLSCSPISGHRSVSWYQQTPGQGLQFLFEYFSETQRNKGNFPGRFSGRQFSNSRSEMNVSTLELGDSALYLCASSHLRGANTEAFFGQGTRLTVV.

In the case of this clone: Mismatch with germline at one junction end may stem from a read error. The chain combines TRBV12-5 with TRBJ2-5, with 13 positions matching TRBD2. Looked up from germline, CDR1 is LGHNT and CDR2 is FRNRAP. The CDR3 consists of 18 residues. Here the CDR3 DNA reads TGTGCTAGTGGTTTGGTACGGGGACTAGCGGGAATACAAGAGCCCCAGTACTTC. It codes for CASGLVRGLAGIQEPQYF.

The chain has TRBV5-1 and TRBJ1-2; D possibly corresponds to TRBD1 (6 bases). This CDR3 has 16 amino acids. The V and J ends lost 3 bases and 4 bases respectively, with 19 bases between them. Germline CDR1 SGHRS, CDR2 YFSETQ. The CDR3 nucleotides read TGCGCCAGCAGCTCGGGTTCCAACAGGGTAGGCTATGGCTACACCTTC. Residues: CASSSGSNRVGYGYTF.

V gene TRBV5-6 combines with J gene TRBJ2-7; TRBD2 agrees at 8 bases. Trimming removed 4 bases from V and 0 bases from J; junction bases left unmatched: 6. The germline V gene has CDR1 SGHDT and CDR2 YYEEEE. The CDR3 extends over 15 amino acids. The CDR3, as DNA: TGTGCCAGCAGCAACTCCGGGACTAGCTCCTACGAGCAGTACTTC. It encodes CASSNSGTSSYEQYF.

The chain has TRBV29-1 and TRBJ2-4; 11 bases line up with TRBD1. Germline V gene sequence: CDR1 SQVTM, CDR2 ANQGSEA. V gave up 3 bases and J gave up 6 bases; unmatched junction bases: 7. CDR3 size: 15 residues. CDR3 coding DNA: TGCAGCGTTGAGGACAGGGGGCGCAGGGGAAACATTCAGTACTTC. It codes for CSVEDRGRRGNIQYF.

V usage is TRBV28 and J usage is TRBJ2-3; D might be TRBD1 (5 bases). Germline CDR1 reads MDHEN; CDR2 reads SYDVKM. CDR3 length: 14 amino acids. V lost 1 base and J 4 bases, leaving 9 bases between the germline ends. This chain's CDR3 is CASSLSRVADTQYF. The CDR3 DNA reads TGTGCCAGCAGTTTATCCAGGGTCGCAGATACGCAGTATTTT.

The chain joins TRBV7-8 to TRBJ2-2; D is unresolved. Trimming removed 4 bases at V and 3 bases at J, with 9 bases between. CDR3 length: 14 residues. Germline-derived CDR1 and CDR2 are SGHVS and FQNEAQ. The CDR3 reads CASSSTLDTGELFF. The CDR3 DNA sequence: TGTGCCAGCAGCTCTACTCTGGACACCGGGGAGCTGTTTTTT.

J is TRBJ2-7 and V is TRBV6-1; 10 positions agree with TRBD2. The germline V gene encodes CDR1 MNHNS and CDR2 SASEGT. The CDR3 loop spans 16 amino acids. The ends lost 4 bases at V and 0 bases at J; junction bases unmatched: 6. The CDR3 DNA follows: TGTGCCAGCAGTGCGGGTAGCGGGGGGAGCTCCTACGAGCAGTACGTC. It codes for CASSAGSGGSSYEQYV.

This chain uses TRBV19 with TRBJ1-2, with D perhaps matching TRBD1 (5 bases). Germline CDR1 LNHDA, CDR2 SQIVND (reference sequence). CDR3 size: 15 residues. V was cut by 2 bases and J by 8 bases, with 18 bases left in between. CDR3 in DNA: TGTGCCAGTAGTATAATAGGGGAGGGTCTCACCGGCTACACCTTC. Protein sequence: CASSIIGEGLTGYTF.

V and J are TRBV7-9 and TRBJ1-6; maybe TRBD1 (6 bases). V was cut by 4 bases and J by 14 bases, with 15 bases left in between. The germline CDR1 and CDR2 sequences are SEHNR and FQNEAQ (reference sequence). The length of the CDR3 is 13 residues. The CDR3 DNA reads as TGTGCCAGCAGCTCGACAACAGGGTCAGCCCTCCACTTT. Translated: CASSSTTGSALHF.

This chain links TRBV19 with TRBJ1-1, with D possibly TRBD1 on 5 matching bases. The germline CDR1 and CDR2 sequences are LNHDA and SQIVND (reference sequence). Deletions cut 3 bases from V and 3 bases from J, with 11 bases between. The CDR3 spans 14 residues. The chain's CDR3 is CASSIGGGYTEAFF. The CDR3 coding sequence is TGTGCCAGTAGTATCGGGGGGGGATACACTGAAGCTTTCTTT.

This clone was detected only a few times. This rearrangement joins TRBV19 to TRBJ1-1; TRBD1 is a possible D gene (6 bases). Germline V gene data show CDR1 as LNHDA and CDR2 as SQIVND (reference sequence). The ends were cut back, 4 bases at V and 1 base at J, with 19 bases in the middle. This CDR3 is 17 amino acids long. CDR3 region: CASSTGGGADGNTEAFF. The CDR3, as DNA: TGTGCCAGTAGTACAGGAGGGGGGGCGGACGGGAACACTGAAGCTTTCTTT.

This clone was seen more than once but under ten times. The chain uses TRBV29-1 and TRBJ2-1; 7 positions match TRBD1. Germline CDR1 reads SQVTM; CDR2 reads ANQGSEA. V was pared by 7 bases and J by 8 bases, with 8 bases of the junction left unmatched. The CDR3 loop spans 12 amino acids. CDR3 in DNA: TGCAGCGGCGAAACAGGGGTCGATGAGCAGTTCTTC. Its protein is CSGETGVDEQFF.

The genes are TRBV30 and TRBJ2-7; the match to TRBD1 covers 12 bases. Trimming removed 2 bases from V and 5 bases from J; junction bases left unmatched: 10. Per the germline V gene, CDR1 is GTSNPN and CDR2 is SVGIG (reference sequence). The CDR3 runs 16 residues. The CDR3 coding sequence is TGTGCCTGGAGTCGGTTTAGGGGACAGGGGGCCCACGAGCAGTACTTC. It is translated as CAWSRFRGQGAHEQYF.

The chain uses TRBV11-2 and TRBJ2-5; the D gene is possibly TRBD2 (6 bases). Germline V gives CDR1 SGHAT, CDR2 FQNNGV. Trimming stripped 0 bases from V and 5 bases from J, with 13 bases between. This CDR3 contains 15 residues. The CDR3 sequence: CASSLDSAGRETQYF. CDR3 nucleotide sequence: TGTGCCAGCAGCTTAGATTCGGCGGGGAGGGAGACCCAGTACTTC.

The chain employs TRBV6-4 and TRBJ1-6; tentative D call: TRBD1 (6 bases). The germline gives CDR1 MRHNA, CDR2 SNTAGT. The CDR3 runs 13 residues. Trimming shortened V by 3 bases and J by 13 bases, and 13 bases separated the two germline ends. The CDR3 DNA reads TGTGCCAGCAGTGAAGCGGACAGAACCCCCCTCCACTTT. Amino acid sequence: CASSEADRTPLHF.

CDR3 sequence reads: CASSLDIQEPQHF. The CDR3 region has the DNA TGTGCCAGCAGCTTAGATATCCAGGAACCTCAACATTTT. V usage is TRBV11-2 and J usage is TRBJ1-5; D gene ambiguous. CDR3 length: 13 amino acids. V was cut by 0 bases and J by 16 bases, with 16 bases left in between. In germline, CDR1 is SGHAT, CDR2 FQNNGV.

The CDR3: CASSTGLDYGYTF. In DNA, the CDR3 is TGTGCCAGCAGTACAGGGTTGGACTATGGCTACACCTTC. The chain joins TRBV6-6 to TRBJ1-2, with D maybe TRBD1 (6 bases). The CDR3 length is 13 residues. V was pared by 5 bases and J by 3 bases, with 10 bases between. Germline-derived CDR1 and CDR2 are MNHNY and SVGAGI (reference sequence).

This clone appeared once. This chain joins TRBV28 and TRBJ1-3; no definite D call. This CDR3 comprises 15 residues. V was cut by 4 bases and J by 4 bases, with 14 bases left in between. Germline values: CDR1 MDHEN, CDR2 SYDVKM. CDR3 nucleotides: TGTGCCAGCAGTTCGAACAATCCCTCCGGAAACACCATATATTTT. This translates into CASSSNNPSGNTIYF.

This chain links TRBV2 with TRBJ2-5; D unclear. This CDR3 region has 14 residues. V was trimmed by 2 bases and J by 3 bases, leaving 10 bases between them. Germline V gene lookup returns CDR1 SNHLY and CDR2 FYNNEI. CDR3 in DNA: TGTGCCAGCAGTGAAAGTCTAGGAAAAGAGACCCAGTACTTC. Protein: CASSESLGKETQYF.

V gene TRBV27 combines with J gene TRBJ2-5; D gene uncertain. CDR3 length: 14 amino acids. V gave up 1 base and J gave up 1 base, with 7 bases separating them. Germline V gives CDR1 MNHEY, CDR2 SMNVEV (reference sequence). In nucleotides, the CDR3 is TGTGCCAGCAGTTTATTCGCCAGCCAAGAGACCCAGTACTTC. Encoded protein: CASSLFASQETQYF.

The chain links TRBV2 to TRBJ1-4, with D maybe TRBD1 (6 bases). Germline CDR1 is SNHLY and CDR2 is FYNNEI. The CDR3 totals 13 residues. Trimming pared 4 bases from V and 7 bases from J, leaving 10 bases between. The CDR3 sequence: CASSAGEVEKLFF. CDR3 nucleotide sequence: TGTGCCAGCAGTGCAGGGGAAGTTGAAAAACTGTTTTTT. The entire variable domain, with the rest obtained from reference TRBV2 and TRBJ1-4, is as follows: EPEVTQTPSHQVTQMGQEVILRCVPISNHLYFYWYRQILGQKVEFLVSFYNNEISEKSEIFDDQFSVERPDGSNFTLKIRSTKLEDSAMYFCASSAGEVEKLFFGSGTQLSVL.

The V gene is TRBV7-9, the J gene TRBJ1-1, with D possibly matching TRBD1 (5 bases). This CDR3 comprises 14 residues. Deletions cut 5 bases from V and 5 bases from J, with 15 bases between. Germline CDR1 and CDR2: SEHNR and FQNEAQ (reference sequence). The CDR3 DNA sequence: TGTGCCAGCAGCCTGAACGCGGGGGGGACTGAAGCTTTCTTT. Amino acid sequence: CASSLNAGGTEAFF. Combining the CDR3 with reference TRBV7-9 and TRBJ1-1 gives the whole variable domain DTGVSQNPRHKITKRGQNVTFRCDPISEHNRLYWYRQTLGQGPEFLTYFQNEAQLEKSRLLSDRFSAERPKGSFSTLEIQRTEQGDSAMYLCASSLNAGGTEAFFGQGTRLTVV.

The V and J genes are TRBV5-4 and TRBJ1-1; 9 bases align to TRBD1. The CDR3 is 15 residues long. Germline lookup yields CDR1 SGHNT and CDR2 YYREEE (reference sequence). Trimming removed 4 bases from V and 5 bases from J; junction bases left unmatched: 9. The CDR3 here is CASSTKQGAGTEAFF. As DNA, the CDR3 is TGTGCCAGCAGCACCAAACAGGGGGCGGGAACTGAAGCTTTCTTT. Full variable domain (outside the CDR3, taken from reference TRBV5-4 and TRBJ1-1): ETGVTQSPTHLIKTRGQQVTLRCSSQSGHNTVSWYQQALGQGPQFIFQYYREEENGRGNFPPRFSGLQFPNYSSELNVNALELDDSALYLCASSTKQGAGTEAFFGQGTRLTVV.

The CDR3 is CSAAAAADTEAFF. The CDR3 DNA reads as TGCAGCGCCGCGGCGGCGGCTGACACTGAAGCTTTCTTT. The chain joins TRBV29-1 to TRBJ1-1; no reliable D call. Germline values: CDR1 SQVTM, CDR2 ANQGSEA. CDR3 size: 13 residues. The ends were cut back, 7 bases at V and 3 bases at J, with 15 bases in the middle.

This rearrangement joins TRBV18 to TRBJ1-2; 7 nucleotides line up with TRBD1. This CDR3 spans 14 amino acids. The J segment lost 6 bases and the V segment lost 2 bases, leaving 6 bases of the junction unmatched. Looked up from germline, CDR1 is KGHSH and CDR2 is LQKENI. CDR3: CASSPGDRAHGYTF. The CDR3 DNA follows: TGTGCCAGCTCACCAGGTGACAGGGCTCATGGCTACACCTTC. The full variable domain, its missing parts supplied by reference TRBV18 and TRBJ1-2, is NAGVMQNPRHLVRRRGQEARLRCSPMKGHSHVYWYRQLPEEGLKFMVYLQKENIIDESGMPKERFSAEFPKEGPSILRIQQVVRGDSAAYFCASSPGDRAHGYTFGSGTRLTVV.

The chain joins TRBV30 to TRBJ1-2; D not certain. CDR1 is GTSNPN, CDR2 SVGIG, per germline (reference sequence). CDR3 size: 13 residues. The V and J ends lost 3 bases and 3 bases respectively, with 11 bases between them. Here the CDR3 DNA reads TGTGCCTGGAGCGGGAACAGAGACTATGGCTACACCTTC. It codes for CAWSGNRDYGYTF. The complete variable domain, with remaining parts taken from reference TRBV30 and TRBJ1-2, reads SQTIHQWPATLVQPVGSPLSLECTVEGTSNPNLYWYRQAAGRGLQLLFYSVGIGQISSEVPQNLSASRPQDRQFILSSKKLLLSDSGFYLCAWSGNRDYGYTFGSGTRLTVV.

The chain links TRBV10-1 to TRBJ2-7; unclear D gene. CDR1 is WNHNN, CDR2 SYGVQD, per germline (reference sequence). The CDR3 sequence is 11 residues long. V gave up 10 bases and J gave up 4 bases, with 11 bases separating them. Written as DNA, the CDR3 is TGCGCCAACCCGACGGAGTACGAGCAGTACTTC. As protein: CANPTEYEQYF.

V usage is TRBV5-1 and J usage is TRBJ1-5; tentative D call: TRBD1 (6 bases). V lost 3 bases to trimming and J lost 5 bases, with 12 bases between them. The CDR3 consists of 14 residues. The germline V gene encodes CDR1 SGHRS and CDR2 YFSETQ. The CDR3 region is CASSSGVGDQPQHF. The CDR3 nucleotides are TGCGCCAGCAGCTCAGGGGTTGGAGATCAGCCCCAGCATTTT.

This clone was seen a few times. CDR3 loop: CASSEGDRGGYGYTF. The CDR3 DNA sequence: TGCGCCAGCAGTGAGGGGGACAGGGGCGGCTATGGCTACACCTTC. V and J are TRBV10-2 and TRBJ1-2; 10 nucleotides match TRBD1. Germline assignment: CDR1 WSHSY and CDR2 SAAADI. This CDR3 is 15 amino acids long. Trimming removed 2 bases from V and 4 bases from J; junction bases left unmatched: 4.